This TCR beta chain was sequenced in a study of stem cell transplantation in POMP-related autoinflammatory disease. Study-wide results and limits: In patients with PRAID, every analyzed T-cell subset tended to show lower diversity and higher clonality.

This clone appeared once. Its target is not known. Measured with immunoSEQ multiplex PCR; TCRdb has only the in-frame clones, and not every one. This table holds 25,000 to 30,000 clones, 82% found once. This sequence originates from a human donor with POMP-related autoinflammation and immune dysregulation (PRAID). The sequencing used CD4+ T cells from PBMCs, collected before stem cell transplantation.

The CDR3 bases are TGTGCCAGCAGCCAAAAAAGATATAGAAACACCGGGGAGCTGTTTTTT. It yields the protein CASSQKRYRNTGELFF. V gene TRBV7-3 combines with J gene TRBJ2-2; D remains unclear. Germline V lookup: CDR1 SGHTA, CDR2 FQGTGA. Between the trimmed V and J ends, which lost 5 bases and 2 bases, there was a span of 15 bases. There are 16 residues in the CDR3.